The 31 T cell receptor beta chains presented below share a single source sample, sequenced in a study of cytomegalovirus exposure and HLA in healthy donors. The protocol was immunoSEQ multiplex PCR, while the TCRdb copy is restricted to in-frame clones and leaves out a portion. Found here are some 240,000 clones, 86% of them singletons; the top ten hold roughly 1.2%. Sequences were obtained from PBMCs. These receptors were obtained from a woman aged 25-40 years in good health and CMV-seropositive.

The genes are TRBV5-1 and TRBJ1-4, with D perhaps matching TRBD1 (6 bases). This CDR3 has 14 residues. Germline V CDR1 and CDR2: SGHRS, YFSETQ. Trimming took off 4 bases at V and 8 bases at J, with 15 bases between the two ends. This chain's CDR3 is CASSQGHLQEKLFF. The CDR3 nucleotides are TGCGCCAGCAGCCAGGGACACCTACAAGAAAAACTGTTTTTT.

This chain uses TRBV6-1 with TRBJ2-1; tentatively, D is TRBD1 (5 bases). The CDR3 is 12 residues long. Germline CDR1 is MNHNS and CDR2 is SASEGT. V lost 6 bases and J lost 6, with 9 bases in between. CDR3 DNA: TGTGCCAGCAGAGACAGTGGCAATGAGCAGTTCTTC. As protein: CASRDSGNEQFF.

The genes are TRBV5-1 and TRBJ2-6; TRBD1 might be the D (6 bases). V lost 0 bases to trimming and J lost 0 bases, with 10 bases between them. This CDR3 is built from 17 residues. Per germline, CDR1 SGHRS and CDR2 YFSETQ. CDR3 protein: CASSLDRESSGANVLTF. For the CDR3, the DNA is TGCGCCAGCAGCTTGGACAGGGAAAGCTCTGGGGCCAACGTCCTGACTTTC.

The genes are TRBV5-1 and TRBJ1-2; D might be TRBD1 (6 bases). There are 12 residues in the CDR3. From germline, CDR1 is SGHRS and CDR2 YFSETQ. V dropped 3 bases and J dropped 5 bases, with 8 bases sitting between them. CDR3 residues: CASSWDTYGYTF. CDR3 in DNA: TGCGCCAGCAGCTGGGACACTTATGGCTACACCTTC.

This clone appeared a single time. The DNA of the CDR3 is TGCGCCAGCAGTGAGAAGGCTGGGACTGGGCTGGAGCAGTACTTC. It is translated as CASSEKAGTGLEQYF. The chain carries TRBV10-2 and TRBJ2-7, with D maybe TRBD2 (6 bases). V was shortened by 2 bases and J by 7 bases, with 18 bases between the two germline ends. CDR1 and CDR2 (germline): WSHSY, SAAADI. CDR3 length: 15 residues.

This clone was seen once. The chain combines TRBV19 with TRBJ2-1; 11 bases agree with TRBD2. The length of the CDR3 is 15 residues. V lost 8 bases, J lost 8 bases, and 11 bases stayed unmatched. Germline V gene lookup returns CDR1 LNHDA and CDR2 SQIVND (reference sequence). The CDR3 protein is CASLDSGRARDEQFF. The CDR3, as DNA: TGTGCCAGTCTTGATAGCGGGAGGGCCAGAGATGAGCAGTTCTTC.

This chain links TRBV30 with TRBJ2-7, with D tentatively TRBD1 (5 bases). Trimming removed 0 bases at V and 7 bases at J, with 16 bases between. The CDR3 extends over 14 amino acids. The germline V gene has CDR1 GTSNPN and CDR2 SVGIG (reference sequence). For the CDR3, the DNA is TGTGCCTGGAGTGTACTACAGGCCCTCGGTGAGCAGTACTTC. It translates to CAWSVLQALGEQYF.

This sequence joins TRBV9 and TRBJ2-5, with D possibly matching TRBD1 (5 bases). The germline gives CDR1 SGDLS, CDR2 YYNGEE. The CDR3 spans 13 residues. With 2 bases removed from V and 5 bases from J, the gap between germline ends came to 10 bases. Written as DNA, the CDR3 is TGTGCCAGCAGCGTGGACATTCCGGAGACCCAGTACTTC. As protein: CASSVDIPETQYF.

The rearrangement joins TRBV2 to TRBJ1-5, with 8 bases fitting TRBD1. With V trimmed by 7 bases and J by 4 bases, 9 bases remained unmatched. Germline CDR1 SNHLY, CDR2 FYNNEI. CDR3 length: 15 residues. CDR3 bases: TGTGCCAGCACTCTAGGGACAGGAGTTAATCAGCCCCAGCATTTT. Amino acids: CASTLGTGVNQPQHF.

The chain carries TRBV5-1 and TRBJ2-2; D is unresolved. Germline V gene lookup returns CDR1 SGHRS and CDR2 YFSETQ. V was clipped by 5 bases and J by 1 base, with 9 bases between them. The CDR3 sequence is 14 residues long. The DNA for the CDR3 is TGCGCCAGCAGTATTCAGTTGAACACCGGGGAGCTGTTTTTT. Its protein is CASSIQLNTGELFF.

This clone appeared once. V is TRBV7-9 and J is TRBJ1-2; D possibly corresponds to TRBD1 (6 bases). The CDR3 loop spans 15 amino acids. The ends were cut back, 1 base at V and 4 bases at J, with 13 bases in the middle. Germline V gene data show CDR1 as SEHNR and CDR2 as FQNEAQ (reference sequence). Written as DNA, the CDR3 is TGTGCCAGCAGCTTAGGTGCAGGGGAGCTCTATGGCTACACCTTC. This gives the protein CASSLGAGELYGYTF.

The V and J genes are TRBV27 and TRBJ2-7; the match to TRBD2 covers 11 bases. The V and J ends lost 5 bases and 6 bases, in that order; junction bases with no gene match: 12. The CDR3 loop spans 16 amino acids. CDR1 is MNHEY and CDR2 is SMNVEV in the germline V gene (reference sequence). The CDR3 region is CASSPIPTSGIFEQYF. The DNA of the CDR3 is TGTGCCAGCAGTCCCATACCGACTAGCGGGATATTCGAGCAGTACTTC.

The chain has TRBV10-2 and TRBJ1-4; the D gene is possibly TRBD1 (5 bases). The CDR3 extends over 14 amino acids. Between the trimmed V and J ends, which lost 2 bases and 8 bases, there was a span of 12 bases. Per germline, CDR1 WSHSY and CDR2 SAAADI. CDR3 amino acids: CASSEAGGEEKLFF. Here the CDR3 DNA reads TGCGCCAGCAGTGAGGCGGGGGGGGAGGAAAAACTGTTTTTT.

Concerning this clone itself: One end of the junction does not line up with germline, which may come from a read error. The chain has TRBV6-5 and TRBJ2-3; D unclear. This CDR3 is built from 13 residues. Germline V gives CDR1 MNHEY, CDR2 SVGAGI. CDR3 coding DNA: TGTGCTAGCAGGAGCCATGGCACAGATACGCAGTATTTT. Translation gives CASRSHGTDTQYF.

V gene TRBV5-1 combines with J gene TRBJ2-1, with TRBD2 matching 9 bases. The CDR3 runs 14 residues. Trimming cost V 6 bases and J 7 bases; bases outside gene matches: 8. The germline CDR1 and CDR2 sequences are SGHRS and YFSETQ. The CDR3 loop reads CASTELAGKNEQFF. For the CDR3, the DNA is TGCGCCAGCACTGAGCTAGCGGGAAAGAATGAGCAGTTCTTC.

The CDR3 loop reads CASSLDRGPGYTF. For the CDR3, the DNA is TGCGCCAGCAGCTTGGACAGGGGACCTGGCTACACCTTC. The chain employs TRBV5-1 and TRBJ1-2; TRBD1 matches 7 bases. V dropped 0 bases and J dropped 7; count of bases not matched to a gene: 3. Per the germline V gene, CDR1 is SGHRS and CDR2 is YFSETQ. The CDR3 runs to 13 residues.

The V call is TRBV27, the J call TRBJ2-7, with 9 bases fitting TRBD2. Trimming at V came to 0 bases and at J to 9 bases, leaving 9 bases not matched to a gene. CDR1 is MNHEY, CDR2 SMNVEV, per germline (reference sequence). The CDR3 has 15 residues. This CDR3 reads CASSLSAGGPSRQYF. CDR3 sequence (DNA): TGTGCCAGCAGTTTATCGGCGGGAGGGCCCTCGAGGCAGTACTTC.

V and J are TRBV30 and TRBJ1-2; no clear D. Germline CDR1 GTSNPN, CDR2 SVGIG (reference sequence). This CDR3 contains 16 residues. V lost 0 bases and J 8 bases, leaving 22 bases between the germline ends. This CDR3 is CAWSVLHVGRIWGYTF. CDR3 coding DNA: TGTGCCTGGAGTGTACTACATGTAGGGAGAATTTGGGGCTACACCTTC. Filled out from reference TRBV30 and TRBJ1-2, the complete variable domain reads SQTIHQWPATLVQPVGSPLSLECTVEGTSNPNLYWYRQAAGRGLQLLFYSVGIGQISSEVPQNLSASRPQDRQFILSSKKLLLSDSGFYLCAWSVLHVGRIWGYTFGSGTRLTVV.

The V and J genes are TRBV7-2 and TRBJ2-2; 15 bases map to TRBD2. The CDR3 length is 18 residues. From germline, CDR1 is SGHTA and CDR2 FQGNSA. V was pared by 3 bases and J by 6 bases, with 8 bases of the junction left unmatched. This chain's CDR3 is CASSLGGLAGGLPGELFF. The CDR3 DNA reads as TGTGCCAGCAGCTTGGGGGGACTAGCGGGAGGTCTGCCCGGGGAGCTGTTTTTT.

This clone appeared once. V gene TRBV5-6 combines with J gene TRBJ2-1; weak D call: TRBD2 (7 bases). CDR3 length: 14 residues. The germline gives CDR1 SGHDT, CDR2 YYEEEE. Trimming removed 3 bases at V and 7 bases at J, with 14 bases between. In nucleotides, the CDR3 is TGTGCCAGCAGCTGGGGGGGCGCTTTTAATGAGCAGTTCTTC. It is translated as CASSWGGAFNEQFF.

The chain employs TRBV18 and TRBJ2-5; the match to TRBD2 covers 8 bases. CDR1 KGHSH and CDR2 LQKENI come from the germline V gene. This CDR3 is built from 17 residues. Trimming took 2 bases from V and 2 from J; bases not matched to a gene: 10. The CDR3 reads CASSPFHGTGGQETQYF. Here the CDR3 DNA reads TGTGCCAGCTCACCATTCCACGGGACGGGAGGGCAAGAGACCCAGTACTTC.

The chain is built from TRBV11-3 and TRBJ2-5, with 7 nucleotides matching TRBD2. The CDR3 consists of 13 residues. Trimming at V came to 5 bases and at J to 3 bases, leaving 3 bases not matched to a gene. Per the germline V gene, CDR1 is SGHNT and CDR2 is YENEEA. CDR3 nucleotide sequence: TGTGCCAGCAGCCCAAGCGGGAAAGAGACCCAGTACTTC. This sequence encodes CASSPSGKETQYF.

The chain uses TRBV30 and TRBJ2-5; 8 nucleotides match TRBD1. With 2 bases clipped from V and 5 bases from J, the junction kept 10 bases outside the gene matches. CDR3 size: 15 residues. CDR1 is GTSNPN and CDR2 is SVGIG in the germline V gene (reference sequence). The CDR3 DNA follows: TGTGCCTGGAGTTTGACAGGGGCAAGGAGGGAGACCCAGTACTTC. This translates into CAWSLTGARRETQYF. The variable domain in full, completed from reference TRBV30 and TRBJ2-5, reads SQTIHQWPATLVQPVGSPLSLECTVEGTSNPNLYWYRQAAGRGLQLLFYSVGIGQISSEVPQNLSASRPQDRQFILSSKKLLLSDSGFYLCAWSLTGARRETQYFGPGTRLLVL.

V usage is TRBV7-8 and J usage is TRBJ2-1; D gene uncertain. Germline-derived CDR1 and CDR2 are SGHVS and FQNEAQ. This CDR3 is built from 13 residues. Trimming shortened V by 9 bases and J by 4 bases, and 13 bases separated the two germline ends. The CDR3 region is CASSGDPYNEQFF. In DNA, the CDR3 is TGTGCCAGTTCCGGAGACCCGTACAATGAGCAGTTCTTC. The full variable domain, completed using reference TRBV7-8 and TRBJ2-1, is GAGVSQSPRYKVAKRGQDVALRCDPISGHVSLFWYQQALGQGPEFLTYFQNEAQLDKSGLPSDRFFAERPEGSVSTLKIQRTQQEDSAVYLCASSGDPYNEQFFGPGTRLTVL.

This rearrangement joins TRBV2 to TRBJ2-3; 7 bases map to TRBD2. CDR1 SNHLY and CDR2 FYNNEI come from the germline V gene. V was clipped by 4 bases and J by 5 bases; unmatched bases: 3. CDR3 length: 13 amino acids. CDR3 sequence: CASSGASGDTQYF. In nucleotides, the CDR3 is TGTGCCAGCAGTGGTGCTAGCGGAGATACGCAGTATTTT.

The chain recombines TRBV7-9 with TRBJ2-1, with TRBD2 matching over 8 bases. J lost 4 bases, V lost 8 bases, and 7 bases had no gene match. Germline V CDR1 and CDR2: SEHNR, FQNEAQ (reference sequence). This CDR3 is 14 amino acids long. The CDR3 here is CASSASGLYNEQFF. CDR3 in DNA: TGTGCCAGCTCCGCTAGCGGGCTTTACAATGAGCAGTTCTTC.

This chain links TRBV30 with TRBJ1-1; perhaps TRBD1 as D (5 bases). The germline CDR1 and CDR2 sequences are GTSNPN and SVGIG (reference sequence). CDR3 length: 13 amino acids. The V end was cut by 0 bases, the J end by 5 bases, with 10 bases between. The CDR3 region has the DNA TGTGCCTGGAGTGTACAGGTGCGAACTGAAGCTTTCTTT. Encoded protein: CAWSVQVRTEAFF.

The V call is TRBV29-1, the J call TRBJ2-7, with 7 bases that match TRBD2. The germline V gene encodes CDR1 SQVTM and CDR2 ANQGSEA. With V trimmed by 4 bases and J by 4 bases, 4 bases remained unmatched. This CDR3 contains 12 residues. The CDR3 coding sequence is TGCAGCGTTGCGGCTAGCGGATACGAGCAGTACTTC. This encodes CSVAASGYEQYF.

The V gene is TRBV9, the J gene TRBJ2-1, with a tentative D call TRBD2 (5 bases). The length of the CDR3 is 16 residues. Germline V gene lookup returns CDR1 SGDLS and CDR2 YYNGEE. The V gene lost 3 bases and the J gene lost 2 bases, with 15 bases spanning the gap. DNA of the CDR3: TGTGCCAGCAGCGAGGAGGTAGCGCCTGCCTACAATGAGCAGTTCTTC. It is translated as CASSEEVAPAYNEQFF.

This clone was recorded a few times. The rearrangement links TRBV4-2 to TRBJ1-2; D perhaps matches TRBD1 (5 bases). From germline, CDR1 is LGHNA and CDR2 YNFKEQ. V shed 1 base and J shed 6 bases, with 18 bases lying between them. The CDR3 runs 16 residues. This chain's CDR3 is CASSQVSRATEDGYTF. The CDR3 coding sequence is TGTGCCAGCAGCCAAGTGAGTAGGGCGACAGAAGATGGCTACACCTTC.

This chain joins TRBV5-1 and TRBJ2-3, with 12 bases fitting TRBD2. CDR1 SGHRS and CDR2 YFSETQ come from the germline V gene. This CDR3 has 14 amino acids. With V trimmed by 4 bases and J by 5 bases, 2 bases remained unmatched. The CDR3 DNA sequence: TGCGCCAGCAGCCAGGGACTAGCGGGAGATACGCAGTATTTT. The encoded protein is CASSQGLAGDTQYF.